There are a few counts of the clone carrying this T cell receptor (beta chain). Its antigen is still unknown. Libraries were prepared by immunoSEQ multiplex PCR; TCRdb keeps only in-frame clonotypes and omits some of them. The repertoire holds 380,000 or so clones, roughly 89% seen once, with around 5.3% in the top ten. The sample's treatment: over 15 received Ad26.COV2.S at low or high dose, single or two shots; about 5 received placebo; per-sample allocation not given. Following the first vaccine or placebo injection, samples were taken on day 63. Germline CDR1 and CDR2: LNHDA and SQIVND (reference sequence). The J segment lost 5 bases and the V segment lost 3 bases, leaving 7 bases of the junction unmatched. The length of the CDR3 is 14 residues. The sample is drawn from a study of Ad26.COV2.S vaccination and SARS-CoV-2 variants. Whole-study results and caveats: With respect to non-spike TCR breadth, vaccine and placebo recipients were similar. Among vaccine recipients, spike-specific TCR breadth exceeded that of placebo recipients. TCR breadth and depth estimates may have understated total T cell responses.

The V gene is TRBV19, the J gene TRBJ2-7; TRBD1 aligns across 7 bases. This receptor was identified in a person between 18 and 59 years old who received the Ad26.COV2.S COVID-19 vaccine or a placebo. The source was peripheral blood, collected in a trial of Ad26.COV2.S vaccine versus placebo. In DNA, the CDR3 is TGTGCCAGTAGTATCGACCCCCAGGGGGACGAGCAGTACTTC. Translating gives CASSIDPQGDEQYF.